A single sample is the source of the 12 T cell receptor beta chains below, sequenced in a study of cytomegalovirus exposure and HLA in healthy donors (dated by TCRdb to about 2017). Libraries were made using the immunoSEQ multiplex PCR assay. For the multiplex PCR, a mixture combining 60 forward primers for TCR Vbeta segments and 13 reverse primers for TCR Jbeta segments was used. In its TCRdb copy, this immuneACCESS table keeps in-frame sequences only and misses some clones. Where compared with another copy, unresolved V genes explain less than half of these, and the others have no known cause. The sample table holds under 200,000 clones, of which roughly 82% were seen once. The ten largest clones represent about 1.6% of the sample. The specimen sequenced was PBMCs. The receptors here all came from a girl under 18 in good health and CMV-seropositive.

The V gene is TRBV2, the J gene TRBJ2-7; 7 bases align to TRBD1. The CDR3 length is 12 residues. Trimming removed 7 bases from V and 6 bases from J; junction bases left unmatched: 6. Germline CDR1 reads SNHLY; CDR2 reads FYNNEI. The CDR3 DNA sequence: TGTGCCAGCACCGTGACAGGGACCGAGCAGTACTTC. Its protein product is CASTVTGTEQYF.

The chain uses TRBV28 and TRBJ1-1, with 8 nucleotides matching TRBD1. From germline, CDR1 is MDHEN and CDR2 SYDVKM. V was clipped by 7 bases and J by 1 base; unmatched bases: 2. This CDR3 comprises 13 residues. CDR3 protein: CASTDRGNTEAFF. The CDR3 DNA reads as TGTGCCAGCACCGACAGGGGGAACACTGAAGCTTTCTTT.

The gene calls are TRBV14 and TRBJ2-5, with a weak D call TRBD2 (6 bases). Germline CDR1 reads SGHDN; CDR2 reads FVKESK. Trimming shortened V by 0 bases and J by 4 bases, and 15 bases separated the two germline ends. There are 16 residues in the CDR3. As DNA, the CDR3 is TGTGCCAGCAGCCAAGATGAGTGGAGGGGTCTAGAGACCCAGTACTTC. Encoded protein: CASSQDEWRGLETQYF.

The chain joins TRBV25-1 to TRBJ2-7; TRBD1 matches 9 bases. Germline V CDR1 and CDR2: MGHDK, SYGVNS. The CDR3 contains 16 residues. Trimming at V came to 3 bases and at J to 4 bases, leaving 10 bases not matched to a gene. Written as DNA, the CDR3 is TGTGCCAGCAGTGAGGAAAAGGAGACAGGGGGATACGAGCAGTACTTC. As protein: CASSEEKETGGYEQYF.

V is TRBV15 and J is TRBJ1-2, with D uncertain. This CDR3 comprises 15 residues. Germline lookup yields CDR1 LNHNV and CDR2 YYDKDF (reference sequence). V was shortened by 1 base and J by 6 bases, with 15 bases between the two germline ends. Here the CDR3 reads CATSRGEGASDGYTF. For the CDR3, the DNA is TGTGCCACCAGCAGAGGGGAGGGCGCATCGGATGGCTACACCTTC.

CDR3 loop: CATKLAGSYNEQFF. The CDR3 DNA is TGTGCCACTAAACTAGCGGGTTCTTACAATGAGCAGTTCTTC. The genes are TRBV15 and TRBJ2-1; 9 bases align to TRBD2. The CDR3 has 14 residues. Germline V gene sequence: CDR1 LNHNV, CDR2 YYDKDF (reference sequence). V shed 9 bases, J shed 4 bases, and the junction held 7 bases outside the gene matches. The whole variable domain, remainder taken from reference TRBV15 and TRBJ2-1, is DAMVIQNPRYQVTQFGKPVTLSCSQTLNHNVMYWYQQKSSQAPKLLFHYYDKDFNNEADTPDNFQSRRPNTSFCFLDIRSPGLGDTAMYLCATKLAGSYNEQFFGPGTRLTVL.

This rearrangement joins TRBV19 to TRBJ1-1; tentative D call: TRBD1 (5 bases). This CDR3 spans 14 amino acids. Looked up from germline, CDR1 is LNHDA and CDR2 is SQIVND (reference sequence). Deletions cut 3 bases from V and 1 base from J, with 9 bases between. In DNA form, the CDR3 reads TGTGCCAGTAGTATTGGGGGGGAGAACACTGAAGCTTTCTTT. Translated, it gives CASSIGGENTEAFF.

V gene TRBV7-9 combines with J gene TRBJ2-4, with TRBD2 as a possible D gene (5 bases). The CDR3 is 18 residues long. Germline CDR1 reads SEHNR; CDR2 reads FQNEAQ (reference sequence). With 0 bases removed from V and 3 bases from J, the gap between germline ends came to 18 bases. The DNA for the CDR3 is TGTGCCAGCAGCTTAGCGTCCGGGGTGGGAGTAGGCAAAAACATTCAGTACTTC. The encoded protein is CASSLASGVGVGKNIQYF.

V and J are TRBV19 and TRBJ2-7; tentatively, D is TRBD1 (6 bases). The CDR3 has 13 amino acids. CDR1 is LNHDA and CDR2 is SQIVND in the germline V gene (reference sequence). The ends were cut back, 3 bases at V and 6 bases at J, with 12 bases in the middle. In nucleotides, the CDR3 is TGTGCCAGTAGTATCACAGGGTTTGGCGAGCAGTACTTC. This encodes CASSITGFGEQYF. Variable domain in full (rest from reference TRBV19 and TRBJ2-7): DGGITQSPKYLFRKEGQNVTLSCEQNLNHDAMYWYRQDPGQGLRLIYYSQIVNDFQKGDIAEGYSVSREKKESFPLTVTSAQKNPTAFYLCASSITGFGEQYFGPGTRLTVT.

The chain recombines TRBV2 with TRBJ2-7; D perhaps matches TRBD2 (5 bases). V was trimmed by 7 bases and J by 1 base, leaving 11 bases between them. Germline V gene data show CDR1 as SNHLY and CDR2 as FYNNEI. CDR3 length: 13 amino acids. The CDR3 loop is CASTSPGSYEQYF. For the CDR3, the DNA is TGTGCCAGCACCTCCCCGGGGTCCTACGAGCAGTACTTC.

The V gene is TRBV7-6, the J gene TRBJ2-7; D call uncertain. Germline V CDR1 and CDR2: SGHVS, FNYEAQ. Trimming pared 1 base from V and 3 bases from J, leaving 10 bases between. This CDR3 contains 14 residues. The CDR3 protein is CASSLDPGYYEQYF. In DNA, the CDR3 is TGTGCCAGCAGCTTAGATCCAGGCTACTACGAGCAGTACTTC.

The chain joins TRBV9 to TRBJ2-1, with D tentatively TRBD2 (7 bases). This CDR3 contains 15 residues. The germline gives CDR1 SGDLS, CDR2 YYNGEE. V was clipped by 4 bases and J by 4 bases, with 15 bases between them. CDR3 loop: CASSQGGGVYNEQFF. CDR3 bases: TGTGCCAGCAGCCAAGGGGGGGGCGTTTACAATGAGCAGTTCTTC.